The 30 T cell receptor beta chains below all came from one sample that was sequenced in a study of cytomegalovirus exposure and HLA in healthy donors. PCR employed 60 Vbeta and 13 Jbeta primers. Data came from immunoSEQ multiplex PCR; TCRdb stores just in-frame clones and leaves some out. The table has 35,000 to 40,000 clones, roughly 81% seen once; the top ten hold about 5.7%. The sample was PBMCs. Receptors originate from a man aged 25-45 years in good health and CMV-seronegative.

The V gene is TRBV27, the J gene TRBJ1-2; 7 positions match TRBD1. CDR3 length equals 13 residues. Per germline, CDR1 MNHEY and CDR2 SMNVEV (reference sequence). V shed 4 bases and J 6 bases; nucleotides not matched to a gene: 5. CDR3 sequence reads: CASSSGTADGYTF. The CDR3 nucleotides are TGTGCCAGCAGTTCTGGGACAGCGGATGGCTACACCTTC.

V gene TRBV6-5 combines with J gene TRBJ1-2; 9 bases align to TRBD1. This CDR3 is built from 15 residues. V dropped 5 bases and J dropped 1; count of bases not matched to a gene: 5. Germline V gene lookup returns CDR1 MNHEY and CDR2 SVGAGI. The CDR3 protein is CASSKGQGINYGYTF. In nucleotides, the CDR3 is TGTGCCAGCAGTAAGGGACAGGGCATTAACTATGGCTACACCTTC.

The gene calls are TRBV9 and TRBJ2-7, with 13 bases that match TRBD2. Germline lookup yields CDR1 SGDLS and CDR2 YYNGEE. V lost 3 bases to trimming and J lost 7 bases; unmatched junction nucleotides: 10. This CDR3 has 16 residues. CDR3: CASSGGRTSGSREQYF. CDR3 nucleotide sequence: TGTGCCAGCAGCGGTGGGAGGACTAGCGGGAGTCGGGAGCAGTACTTC.

This clone was counted between two and nine times. The chain joins TRBV6-5 to TRBJ2-1, with 7 bases matching TRBD1. The V gene end was trimmed by 2 bases and the J gene end by 4 bases; junction bases not matched to a gene: 2. The germline CDR1 and CDR2 sequences are MNHEY and SVGAGI. CDR3 size: 14 residues. The CDR3 DNA is TGTGCCAGCAGTTACCTCAGGGGGTACAATGAGCAGTTCTTC. This translates into CASSYLRGYNEQFF.

This chain uses TRBV5-8 with TRBJ1-5, with 11 nucleotides matching TRBD1. Germline V gene lookup returns CDR1 SGHTS and CDR2 YDEGEE. The junction had 9 bases not matched to a gene; V was cut back by 4 bases and J by 6 bases. This CDR3 contains 16 residues. Here the CDR3 reads CASSAGTGGLSQPQHF. CDR3 coding DNA: TGTGCCAGCAGCGCCGGGACAGGGGGATTAAGTCAGCCCCAGCATTTT.

The gene calls are TRBV4-2 and TRBJ2-1, with no clear D. V was trimmed by 1 base and J by 8 bases, leaving 6 bases between them. This CDR3 is built from 12 residues. Germline-derived CDR1 and CDR2 are LGHNA and YNFKEQ. The CDR3 here is CASSQVSDEQFF. The DNA of the CDR3 is TGTGCCAGCAGCCAAGTATCCGATGAGCAGTTCTTC.

The rearrangement joins TRBV5-1 to TRBJ2-1, with 9 bases identical to TRBD2. This CDR3 comprises 15 residues. Germline V gene lookup returns CDR1 SGHRS and CDR2 YFSETQ. V gave up 3 bases and J gave up 5 bases; unmatched junction bases: 6. The CDR3 spells CASSSQRGAHNEQFF. The CDR3 nucleotides read TGCGCCAGCAGCTCTCAGCGGGGGGCTCACAATGAGCAGTTCTTC.

The rearrangement uses TRBV18 and TRBJ1-2; D possibly corresponds to TRBD1 (5 bases). Trimming pared 5 bases from V and 2 bases from J, leaving 9 bases between. The CDR3 contains 13 residues. Germline V gene data show CDR1 as KGHSH and CDR2 as LQKENI. The CDR3: CASSLGQNYGYTF. The CDR3 DNA sequence: TGTGCCAGCTCATTGGGGCAGAACTATGGCTACACCTTC.

This chain uses TRBV15 with TRBJ1-5; D is possibly TRBD1 (6 bases). The CDR3 has 17 amino acids. The germline CDR1 and CDR2 sequences are LNHNV and YYDKDF (reference sequence). Between the trimmed V and J ends, which lost 7 bases and 1 base, there was a span of 20 bases. This chain's CDR3 is CATNGDTLESSNQPQHF. The DNA for the CDR3 is TGTGCCACCAACGGGGACACCCTTGAGTCAAGCAATCAGCCCCAGCATTTT.

The chain recombines TRBV19 with TRBJ1-1; D perhaps matches TRBD1 (6 bases). The germline CDR1 and CDR2 sequences are LNHDA and SQIVND (reference sequence). The CDR3 spans 15 residues. V lost 3 bases and J 2 bases, leaving 13 bases between the germline ends. The CDR3 region has the DNA TGTGCCAGTAGTATTATGGGGGCTGGAAACACTGAAGCTTTCTTT. Protein sequence: CASSIMGAGNTEAFF. The whole variable domain, remainder taken from reference TRBV19 and TRBJ1-1, is DGGITQSPKYLFRKEGQNVTLSCEQNLNHDAMYWYRQDPGQGLRLIYYSQIVNDFQKGDIAEGYSVSREKKESFPLTVTSAQKNPTAFYLCASSIMGAGNTEAFFGQGTRLTVV.

The chain is built from TRBV6-6 and TRBJ2-5, with 8 positions matching TRBD2. Trimming took 0 bases from V and 5 from J; bases not matched to a gene: 5. Germline CDR1 is MNHNY and CDR2 is SVGAGI (reference sequence). There are 15 residues in the CDR3. This CDR3 reads CASSYSGLALETQYF. CDR3 bases: TGTGCCAGCAGTTACTCCGGACTAGCTTTGGAGACCCAGTACTTC.

This sequence joins TRBV23-1 and TRBJ1-5; weak D call: TRBD1 (6 bases). TRBV23-1 is placed among ORFs of uncertain function. CDR3 length equals 16 residues. V lost 0 bases, J lost 7 bases, and 16 bases lay in between. The CDR3 DNA sequence: TGCGCCAGCAGTCAATCAGTGGGGGCCCTATGGCAGCCCCAGCATTTT. It yields the protein CASSQSVGALWQPQHF.

As to this clone: The junction and the germline gene differ at one end; a read error may be behind it. The chain carries TRBV7-3 and TRBJ2-5; D unresolved. This CDR3 contains 12 residues. The V gene's germline CDR1 is SGHTA and CDR2 FQGTGA. Here the CDR3 reads CSSSLPGETQYF. The DNA for the CDR3 is TGTTCCAGCAGCTTACCCGGAGAGACCCAGTACTTC.

This rearrangement joins TRBV9 to TRBJ2-3; D is perhaps TRBD2 (6 bases). CDR1 is SGDLS and CDR2 is YYNGEE in the germline V gene. The V end lost 0 bases, the J end lost 0 bases, and 14 bases lay between the germline ends. This CDR3 contains 17 residues. The CDR3 reads CASSVALARYSTDTQYF. In DNA, the CDR3 is TGTGCCAGCAGCGTAGCCCTAGCGAGATATAGCACAGATACGCAGTATTTT.

The V call is TRBV27, the J call TRBJ1-5, with 8 bases that match TRBD1. Per the germline V gene, CDR1 is MNHEY and CDR2 is SMNVEV (reference sequence). The length of the CDR3 is 14 residues. V lost 5 bases and J lost 2; bases outside the gene matches: 2. The CDR3 nucleotides read TGTGCCAGCAGTCAGGACAGGGGCAATCAGCCCCAGCATTTT. Protein product: CASSQDRGNQPQHF.

The chain couples TRBV2 to TRBJ1-6; D is unclear. Germline lookup yields CDR1 SNHLY and CDR2 FYNNEI. The CDR3 runs 14 residues. Trimming left V 9 bases short and J 0 bases short, with 9 bases between. In nucleotides, the CDR3 is TGTGCCAGTGCCCTCAGCTCCTATAATTCACCCCTCCACTTT. This codes for CASALSSYNSPLHF.

The V gene is TRBV4-1, the J gene TRBJ1-2; D may be TRBD1 (5 bases). CDR3 length: 17 residues. CDR1 and CDR2 (germline): MGHRA, YSYEKL. The V end was cut by 0 bases, the J end by 4 bases, with 18 bases between. CDR3 sequence (DNA): TGCGCCAGCAGCCAAGAAAATGTAGCGGCAGGGCGCTATGGCTACACCTTC. Amino acids: CASSQENVAAGRYGYTF.

This rearrangement joins TRBV6-1 to TRBJ1-4, with D uncertain. This CDR3 comprises 11 residues. Germline values: CDR1 MNHNS, CDR2 SASEGT. The V gene lost 5 bases and the J gene lost 13 bases, with 11 bases spanning the gap. CDR3 in amino acids: CASSPGLGLFF. CDR3 bases: TGTGCCAGCAGTCCCGGGTTGGGACTGTTTTTT.

The chain recombines TRBV5-4 with TRBJ2-1; D remains ambiguous. Trimming removed 6 bases at V and 7 bases at J, with 17 bases between. Germline V gene data show CDR1 as SGHNT and CDR2 as YYREEE (reference sequence). The CDR3 consists of 14 residues. CDR3 coding DNA: TGTGCCAGCAACCTAATTGGAGCTCCTAATGAGCAGTTCTTC. As protein: CASNLIGAPNEQFF.

V is TRBV7-9 and J is TRBJ2-7, with 7 bases aligning to TRBD2. CDR3 size: 13 residues. The trim removed 5 bases at V and 4 bases at J, leaving 5 bases unmatched. The V gene's germline CDR1 is SEHNR and CDR2 FQNEAQ (reference sequence). The CDR3 sequence: CASSPSGEYEQYF. As DNA, the CDR3 is TGTGCCAGCAGCCCTAGCGGAGAATACGAGCAGTACTTC.

The genes are TRBV5-6 and TRBJ2-1; 8 bases match TRBD2. From germline, CDR1 is SGHDT and CDR2 YYEEEE. The CDR3 sequence is 15 residues long. J gave up 7 bases and V 4 bases, and 10 bases lay outside the gene matches. CDR3 sequence reads: CASSPPGGGGNEQFF. The CDR3 DNA reads as TGTGCCAGCAGCCCCCCGGGAGGGGGGGGAAATGAGCAGTTCTTC.

V gene TRBV5-6 combines with J gene TRBJ2-3; D uncertain. CDR1 is SGHDT, CDR2 YYEEEE, per germline. Trimming pared 4 bases from V and 2 bases from J, leaving 5 bases between. The CDR3 is 12 residues long. The CDR3 DNA reads TGTGCCAGCAGCCAGAACACAGATACGCAGTATTTT. Translating gives CASSQNTDTQYF.

Concerning this clone itself: An end of the junction differs from the germline gene, which may be a read error. V is TRBV7-9 and J is TRBJ2-3; no definite D call. Germline V CDR1 and CDR2: SEHNR, FQNEAQ (reference sequence). The CDR3 covers 12 residues. CDR3 DNA sequence: TGTTCCAGCAGCTCCGGGTGGGATACGCAGTATTTT. Translated: CSSSSGWDTQYF.

V and J are TRBV6-5 and TRBJ1-2, with 9 bases fitting TRBD1. There are 12 residues in the CDR3. Germline loops: CDR1 MNHEY, CDR2 SVGAGI. Unmatched junction bases numbered 6, after V lost 11 bases and J lost 5 bases. The CDR3 coding sequence is TGTGCCGCCCGGGACAGGGCATATGGCTACACCTTC. Translated, it gives CAARDRAYGYTF.

This clone has a handful of counts. The rearrangement joins TRBV28 to TRBJ2-7; 12 nucleotides line up with TRBD2. The J segment lost 6 bases and the V segment lost 7 bases, leaving 10 bases of the junction unmatched. The V gene's germline CDR1 is MDHEN and CDR2 SYDVKM. This CDR3 spans 15 amino acids. Written as DNA, the CDR3 is TGTGCCAGCACTCAGACTAGCGGGAGAAGAGGCGAGCAGTACTTC. This codes for CASTQTSGRRGEQYF.

With respect to this clone: The conserved phenylalanine or tryptophan normally closing the CDR3 is absent here, so this likely arose from a read error. The rearrangement joins TRBV7-6 to TRBJ2-3, with 7 bases matching TRBD2. J gave up 0 bases and V 2 bases, and 8 bases lay outside the gene matches. Germline V gene data show CDR1 as SGHVS and CDR2 as FNYEAQ. The CDR3 is 17 amino acids. The CDR3 sequence: CASSLWASGPSTDTQYL. The CDR3 region has the DNA TGTGCCAGCAGCTTATGGGCTAGCGGTCCTAGCACAGATACGCAGTATCTT.

This sequence joins TRBV4-2 and TRBJ1-2, with 8 bases identical to TRBD1. V was pared by 4 bases and J by 4 bases, with 8 bases of the junction left unmatched. Germline V gives CDR1 LGHNA, CDR2 YNFKEQ. The CDR3 sequence is 15 residues long. Written as DNA, the CDR3 is TGTGCCAGCAGCCCAGAAGAGGACAGGGCCTATGGCTACACCTTC. Translating it yields CASSPEEDRAYGYTF.

The V and J genes are TRBV5-1 and TRBJ2-2; D may be TRBD1 (5 bases). From germline, CDR1 is SGHRS and CDR2 YFSETQ. CDR3 size: 15 residues. V lost 4 bases and J lost 3, with 13 bases in between. The CDR3 sequence: CASSPLQGYTGELFF. CDR3 nucleotides: TGCGCCAGCAGCCCTCTTCAGGGATACACCGGGGAGCTGTTTTTT.

This chain links TRBV6-1 with TRBJ1-2; D is ambiguous. The CDR3 is 15 amino acids. In germline, CDR1 is MNHNS, CDR2 SASEGT. V shed 8 bases and J shed 8 bases, with 24 bases lying between them. For the CDR3, the DNA is TGTGCCAGCGGACCGTTAGATTCGTCGGGATGGGGCTACACCTTC. Its translation: CASGPLDSSGWGYTF.

This clone rates as medium-sized (0.01 to 0.1%). The chain links TRBV30 to TRBJ2-7; D is ambiguous. V shed 7 bases and J shed 10 bases, with 20 bases lying between them. CDR1 and CDR2 (germline): GTSNPN, SVGIG (reference sequence). The CDR3 length is 12 residues. The CDR3 DNA reads TGTGCCTCGATTGATCGAACGGGTTCTCAGTACTTC. It codes for CASIDRTGSQYF.